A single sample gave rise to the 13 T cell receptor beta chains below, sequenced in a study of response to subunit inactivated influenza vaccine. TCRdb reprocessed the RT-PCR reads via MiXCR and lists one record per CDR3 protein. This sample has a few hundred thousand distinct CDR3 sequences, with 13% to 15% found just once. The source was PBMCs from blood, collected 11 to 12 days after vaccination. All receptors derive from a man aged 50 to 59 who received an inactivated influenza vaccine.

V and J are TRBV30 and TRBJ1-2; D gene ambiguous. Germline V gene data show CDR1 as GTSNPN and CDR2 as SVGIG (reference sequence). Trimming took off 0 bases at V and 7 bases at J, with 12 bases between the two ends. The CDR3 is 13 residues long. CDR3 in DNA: TGTGCCTGGAGTGTACTTGGGAGCGGTGGCTACACCTTC. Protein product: CAWSVLGSGGYTF.

Here the CDR3 DNA reads TGCGCCAGCAGCCCCGTTTTAGACTACAACCTCAATGAGCAGTTCTTC. This sequence encodes CASSPVLDYNLNEQFF. The chain employs TRBV5-1 and TRBJ2-1, with TRBD2 as a possible D gene (5 bases). The CDR3 contains 16 residues. Per the germline V gene, CDR1 is SGHRS and CDR2 is YFSETQ. Trimming left V 4 bases short and J 6 bases short, with 20 bases between.

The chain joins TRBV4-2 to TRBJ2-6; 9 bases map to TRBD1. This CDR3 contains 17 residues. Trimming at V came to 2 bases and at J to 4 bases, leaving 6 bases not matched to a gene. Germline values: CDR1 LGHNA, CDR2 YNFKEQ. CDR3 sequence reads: CASSQRQGDSGANVLTF. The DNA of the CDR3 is TGTGCCAGCAGCCAAAGACAGGGGGATTCCGGGGCCAACGTCCTGACTTTC.

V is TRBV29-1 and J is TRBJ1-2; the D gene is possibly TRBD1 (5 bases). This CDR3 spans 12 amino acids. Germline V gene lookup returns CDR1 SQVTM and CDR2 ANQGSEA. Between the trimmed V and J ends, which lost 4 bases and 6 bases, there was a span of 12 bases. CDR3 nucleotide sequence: TGCAGCGTTGGTGTCAGGGAAGATGGCTACACCTTC. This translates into CSVGVREDGYTF.

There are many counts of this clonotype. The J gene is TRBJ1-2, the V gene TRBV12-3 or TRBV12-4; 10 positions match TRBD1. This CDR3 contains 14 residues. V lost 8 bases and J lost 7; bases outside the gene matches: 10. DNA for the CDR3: TGTGCCAGCTCCGTGACAGGGGGCGTAAGTGGCTACACCTTC. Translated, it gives CASSVTGGVSGYTF.

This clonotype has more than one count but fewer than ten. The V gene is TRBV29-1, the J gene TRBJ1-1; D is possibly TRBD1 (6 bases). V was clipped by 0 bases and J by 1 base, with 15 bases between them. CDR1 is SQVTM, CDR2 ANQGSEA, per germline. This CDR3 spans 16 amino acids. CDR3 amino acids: CSVEDLTGPSNTEAFF. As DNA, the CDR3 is TGCAGCGTTGAAGATCTGACAGGTCCCTCGAACACTGAAGCTTTCTTT. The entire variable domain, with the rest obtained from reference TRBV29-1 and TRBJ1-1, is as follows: SAVISQKPSRDICQRGTSLTIQCQVDSQVTMMFWYRQQPGQSLTLIATANQGSEATYESGFVIDKFPISRPNLTFSTLTVSNMSPEDSSIYLCSVEDLTGPSNTEAFFGQGTRLTVV.

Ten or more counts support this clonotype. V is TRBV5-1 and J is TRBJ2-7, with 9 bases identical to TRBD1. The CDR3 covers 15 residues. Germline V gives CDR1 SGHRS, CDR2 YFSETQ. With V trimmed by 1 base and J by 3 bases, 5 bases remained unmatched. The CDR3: CASSLQGTGIYEQYF. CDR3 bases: TGCGCCAGCAGCTTGCAAGGGACAGGGATCTACGAGCAGTACTTC.

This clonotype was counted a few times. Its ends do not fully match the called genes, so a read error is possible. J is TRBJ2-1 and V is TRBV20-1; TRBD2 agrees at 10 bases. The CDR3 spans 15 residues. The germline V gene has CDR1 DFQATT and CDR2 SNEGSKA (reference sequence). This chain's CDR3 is CSASGLAVTYYEQFF. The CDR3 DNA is TGCAGTGCTAGCGGACTAGCGGTAACCTACTATGAGCAGTTCTTC.

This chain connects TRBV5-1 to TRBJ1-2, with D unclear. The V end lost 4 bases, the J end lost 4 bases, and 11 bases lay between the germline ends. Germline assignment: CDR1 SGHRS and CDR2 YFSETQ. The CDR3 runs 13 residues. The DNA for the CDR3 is TGCGCCAGCAGCAAAGAAACCGTCTATGGCTACACCTTC. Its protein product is CASSKETVYGYTF.

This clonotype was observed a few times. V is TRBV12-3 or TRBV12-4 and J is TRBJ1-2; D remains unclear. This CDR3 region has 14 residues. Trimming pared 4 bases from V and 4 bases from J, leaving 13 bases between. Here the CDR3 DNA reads TGTGCCAGCAGTTCGAATACAAATCCCTATGGCTACACCTTC. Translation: CASSSNTNPYGYTF.

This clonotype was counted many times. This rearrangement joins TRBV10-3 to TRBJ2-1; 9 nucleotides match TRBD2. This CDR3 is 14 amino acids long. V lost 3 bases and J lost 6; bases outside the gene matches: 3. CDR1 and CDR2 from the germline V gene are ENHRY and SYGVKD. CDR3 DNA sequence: TGTGCCATCAGTGAATTAGCGGGGGCCAATGAGCAGTTCTTC. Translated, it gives CAISELAGANEQFF.

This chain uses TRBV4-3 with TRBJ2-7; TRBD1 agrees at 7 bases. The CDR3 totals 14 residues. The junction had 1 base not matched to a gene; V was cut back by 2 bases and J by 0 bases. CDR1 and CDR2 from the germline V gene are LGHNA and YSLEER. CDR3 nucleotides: TGCGCCAGCAGCCAACGGACAGGCTCCTACGAGCAGTACTTC. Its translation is CASSQRTGSYEQYF.

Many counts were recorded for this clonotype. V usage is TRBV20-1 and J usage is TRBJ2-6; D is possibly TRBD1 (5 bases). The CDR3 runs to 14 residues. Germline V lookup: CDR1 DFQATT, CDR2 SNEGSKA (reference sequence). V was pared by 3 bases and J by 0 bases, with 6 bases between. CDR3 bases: TGCAGTGCTAGGGGGCTCTCTGGGGCCAACGTCCTGACTTTC. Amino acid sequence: CSARGLSGANVLTF.